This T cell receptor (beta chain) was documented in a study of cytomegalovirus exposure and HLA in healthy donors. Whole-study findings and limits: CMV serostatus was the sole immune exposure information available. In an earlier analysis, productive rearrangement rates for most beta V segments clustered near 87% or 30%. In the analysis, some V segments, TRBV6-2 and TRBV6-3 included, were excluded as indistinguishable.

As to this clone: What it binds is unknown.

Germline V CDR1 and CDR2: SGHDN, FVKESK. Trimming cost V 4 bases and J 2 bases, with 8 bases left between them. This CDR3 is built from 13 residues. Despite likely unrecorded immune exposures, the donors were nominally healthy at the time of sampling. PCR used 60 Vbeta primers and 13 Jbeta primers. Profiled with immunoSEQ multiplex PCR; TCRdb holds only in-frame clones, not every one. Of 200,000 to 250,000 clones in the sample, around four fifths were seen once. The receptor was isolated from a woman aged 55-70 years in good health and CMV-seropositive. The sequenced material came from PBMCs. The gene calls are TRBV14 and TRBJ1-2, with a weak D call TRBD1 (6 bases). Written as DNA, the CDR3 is TGTGCCAGCAGCCTCGACAGGAACTATGGCTACACCTTC. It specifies CASSLDRNYGYTF.